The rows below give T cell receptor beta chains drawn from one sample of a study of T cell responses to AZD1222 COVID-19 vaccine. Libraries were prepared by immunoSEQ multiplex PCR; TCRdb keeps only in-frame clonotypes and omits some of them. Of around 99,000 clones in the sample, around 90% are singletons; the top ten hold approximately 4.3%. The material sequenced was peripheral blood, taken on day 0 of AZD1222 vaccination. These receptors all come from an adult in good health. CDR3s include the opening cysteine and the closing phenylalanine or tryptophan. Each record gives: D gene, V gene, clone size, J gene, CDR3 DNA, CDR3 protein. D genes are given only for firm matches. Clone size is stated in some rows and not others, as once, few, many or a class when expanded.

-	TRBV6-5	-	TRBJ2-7	TGTGCCAGCAGTCGGCGGGGGCGCAACGAGCAGTACTTC	CASSRRGRNEQYF
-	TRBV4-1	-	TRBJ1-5	TGCGCCAGCAGCCAAGATTTACGCTCTAATCAGCCCCAGCATTTT	CASSQDLRSNQPQHF
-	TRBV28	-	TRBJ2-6	TGTGCCAGCAGCCGAGAGGGTTCTGGGGCCAACGTCCTGACTTTC	CASSREGSGANVLTF
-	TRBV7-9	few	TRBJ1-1	TGTGCCAGCAGCCTATTGGGGGGCATGAACACTGAAGCTTTCTTT	CASSLLGGMNTEAFF
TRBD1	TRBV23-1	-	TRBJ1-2	TGCGCCAGCAGCCCCCGGGACAGGACTAACTATGGCTACACCTTC	CASSPRDRTNYGYTF
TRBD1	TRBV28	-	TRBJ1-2	TGTGCCAGCAGCCCAGGACAGGGGTTAAACTATGGCTACACCTTC	CASSPGQGLNYGYTF
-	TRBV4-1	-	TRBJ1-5	TGCGCCAGCAGCCTTCAGGCGAATCAGCCCCAGCATTTT	CASSLQANQPQHF
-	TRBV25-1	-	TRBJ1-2	TGTGCCAGCGCTCGCGGACAGAACTATGGCTACACCTTC	CASARGQNYGYTF
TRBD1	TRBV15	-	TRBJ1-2	TGTGCCACCAACCAGGGGGGGGCCGGGTATGGCTACACCTTC	CATNQGGAGYGYTF
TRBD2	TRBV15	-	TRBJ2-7	TGTGCCACCAGCAGAGATCCCCCCCGGACTAGCAGGAGCTCCTACGAGCAGTACTTC	CATSRDPPRTSRSSYEQYF
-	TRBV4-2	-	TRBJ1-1	TGTGCCAGCTGGGGGGGCGACACTGAAGCTTTCTTT	CASWGGDTEAFF
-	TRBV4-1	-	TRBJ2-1	TGCGCCAGCAGCTCGGGCCTCTACAATGAGCAGTTCTTC	CASSSGLYNEQFF
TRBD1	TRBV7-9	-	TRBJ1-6	TGTGCCAGCAGCAAGCACAGGGGTGGTAATTCACCCCTCCACTTT	CASSKHRGGNSPLHF
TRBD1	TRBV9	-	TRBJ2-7	TGTGCCAGCAGCGGATACTCGGGACAGGGAGGCGAGCAGTACTTC	CASSGYSGQGGEQYF
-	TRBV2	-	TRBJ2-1	TGTGCCAGCAGTGCTGAGGCGATGAATGAGCAGTTCTTC	CASSAEAMNEQFF
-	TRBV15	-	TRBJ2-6	TGTGCCACCAGCAAAGAAGAGTCCTCCTCTGGGGCCAACGTCCTGACTTTC	CATSKEESSSGANVLTF
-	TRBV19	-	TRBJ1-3	TGTGCCAGTAGTCCAAGGACAGTCAACTCTGGAAACACCATATATTTT	CASSPRTVNSGNTIYF
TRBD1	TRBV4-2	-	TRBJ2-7	TGTGCCAGCAGCCAAGAGGGGGGGACAGGGTACGAGCAGTACTTC	CASSQEGGTGYEQYF
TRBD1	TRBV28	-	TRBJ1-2	TGTGCCAGCATTCCCGGGCAGGGGGCTAGTGGCTACACCTTC	CASIPGQGASGYTF
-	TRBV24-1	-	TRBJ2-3	TGTGCCACCAGTGATTTGCAGGACCACACAGATACGCAGTATTTT	CATSDLQDHTDTQYF
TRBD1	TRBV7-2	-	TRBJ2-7	TGTGCCAGCAGCCACAGGGGCAACGAGCAGTACTTC	CASSHRGNEQYF
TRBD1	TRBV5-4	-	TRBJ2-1	TGTGCCAGCAGTCCGGGACAGTCATACAATGAGCAGTTCTTC	CASSPGQSYNEQFF
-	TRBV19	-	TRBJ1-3	TGTGCCAGTAGGAGTTCCTCTGGAAACACCATATATTTT	CASRSSSGNTIYF
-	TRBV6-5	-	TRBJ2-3	TGTGCCAGCAGGAACCGGGACTTTTCCACAGATACGCAGTATTTT	CASRNRDFSTDTQYF
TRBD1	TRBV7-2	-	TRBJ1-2	TGTGCCAGCAGCCCTGACAGGGGGCGGTACTACACCTTC	CASSPDRGRYYTF
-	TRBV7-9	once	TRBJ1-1	TGTGCCAGCAGCTTAGAGCAGGGGCGCGCTGAAGCTTTCTTT	CASSLEQGRAEAFF
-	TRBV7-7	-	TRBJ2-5	TGTGCCAGCAGCTTTGCAGGGGTGGGAGAGACCCAGTACTTC	CASSFAGVGETQYF
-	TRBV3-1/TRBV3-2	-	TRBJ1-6	TGTGCCAGCAGCCAAGATGGGGGGGATGGACGTAATTCACCCCTCCACTTT	CASSQDGGDGRNSPLHF
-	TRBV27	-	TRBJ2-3	TGTGCCAGCAGATCGAGCGGGAGCACAGATACGCAGTATTTT	CASRSSGSTDTQYF
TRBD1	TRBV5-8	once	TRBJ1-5	TGTGCCAGCAGCTTGGAGAGGGGCAGGGGGCCGAATCAGCCCCAGCATTTT	CASSLERGRGPNQPQHF
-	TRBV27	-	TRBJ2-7	TGTGCCAGCAGCGGGACAGCGGGATTCTCCTACGAGCAGTACTTC	CASSGTAGFSYEQYF
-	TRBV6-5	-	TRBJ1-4	TGTGCCAGCAGTCGCTTGTTTAACGAAAAACTGTTTTTT	CASSRLFNEKLFF
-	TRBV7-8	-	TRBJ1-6	TGTGCCAGCAGCCCACTGGGGGGCCATTCACCCCTCCACTTT	CASSPLGGHSPLHF
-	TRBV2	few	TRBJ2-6	TGTGCCAGCAGCGCTTTGGGGGCGATTAGCTCTGGGGCCAACGTCCTGACTTTC	CASSALGAISSGANVLTF
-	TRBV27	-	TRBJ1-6	TGTGCCAGCAGTTTGCGGGATTATTCACCCCTCCACTTT	CASSLRDYSPLHF
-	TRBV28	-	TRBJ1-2	TGTGCCAGCAGTTTTCAGGGGAGCTATGGCTACACCTTC	CASSFQGSYGYTF
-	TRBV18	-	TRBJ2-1	TGTGCCAGCTCACCCGGATCTGGAGCCTACAATGAGCAGTTCTTC	CASSPGSGAYNEQFF
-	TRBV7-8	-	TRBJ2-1	TGTGCCAGCAGCTCCGGACTCCCCTACAATGAGCAGTTCTTC	CASSSGLPYNEQFF
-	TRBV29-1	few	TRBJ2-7	TGCAGCGTTGAGCAATCGGACTACGAGCAGTACTTC	CSVEQSDYEQYF
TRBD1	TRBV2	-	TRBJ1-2	TGTGCCAGCAGTGGGTCTAGGGGGCGCGACTATGGCTACACCTTC	CASSGSRGRDYGYTF
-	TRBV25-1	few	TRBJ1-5	TGTGCCAGCGCGAGAGGGAATCAGCCCCAGCATTTT	CASARGNQPQHF
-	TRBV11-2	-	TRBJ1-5	TGTGCCAGCAGCTTAGACGGTCAGCCCCAGCATTTT	CASSLDGQPQHF
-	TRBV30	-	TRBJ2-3	TGTGCCTGGCTCCGGGACACCTACACAGATACGCAGTATTTT	CAWLRDTYTDTQYF
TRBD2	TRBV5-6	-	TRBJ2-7	TGTGCCAGCAGCCGGGGCGCGGGAGGACGCGAGCAGTACTTC	CASSRGAGGREQYF
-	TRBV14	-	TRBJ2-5	TGTGCCAGCAGCCCGAGAGAGGCGGAGACCCAGTACTTC	CASSPREAETQYF
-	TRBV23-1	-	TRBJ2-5	TGCGCCAGCAGTCACCCGCCGGGACCAAATGTGGGGGCCCAAGAGACCCAGTACTTC	CASSHPPGPNVGAQETQYF
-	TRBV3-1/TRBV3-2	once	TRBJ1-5	TGTGCCAGCAGCCAAGGGGTCGGGGGGGGACAACGGCCCCAGCATTTT	CASSQGVGGGQRPQHF
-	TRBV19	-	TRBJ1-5	TGTGCCACCCCCCCCCTTAGGTATAATCAGCCCCAGCATTTT	CATPPLRYNQPQHF
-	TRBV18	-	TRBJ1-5	TGTGCCAGCTCACCACGAGAAATAGGGGGTGCTCAGCCCCAGCATTTT	CASSPREIGGAQPQHF